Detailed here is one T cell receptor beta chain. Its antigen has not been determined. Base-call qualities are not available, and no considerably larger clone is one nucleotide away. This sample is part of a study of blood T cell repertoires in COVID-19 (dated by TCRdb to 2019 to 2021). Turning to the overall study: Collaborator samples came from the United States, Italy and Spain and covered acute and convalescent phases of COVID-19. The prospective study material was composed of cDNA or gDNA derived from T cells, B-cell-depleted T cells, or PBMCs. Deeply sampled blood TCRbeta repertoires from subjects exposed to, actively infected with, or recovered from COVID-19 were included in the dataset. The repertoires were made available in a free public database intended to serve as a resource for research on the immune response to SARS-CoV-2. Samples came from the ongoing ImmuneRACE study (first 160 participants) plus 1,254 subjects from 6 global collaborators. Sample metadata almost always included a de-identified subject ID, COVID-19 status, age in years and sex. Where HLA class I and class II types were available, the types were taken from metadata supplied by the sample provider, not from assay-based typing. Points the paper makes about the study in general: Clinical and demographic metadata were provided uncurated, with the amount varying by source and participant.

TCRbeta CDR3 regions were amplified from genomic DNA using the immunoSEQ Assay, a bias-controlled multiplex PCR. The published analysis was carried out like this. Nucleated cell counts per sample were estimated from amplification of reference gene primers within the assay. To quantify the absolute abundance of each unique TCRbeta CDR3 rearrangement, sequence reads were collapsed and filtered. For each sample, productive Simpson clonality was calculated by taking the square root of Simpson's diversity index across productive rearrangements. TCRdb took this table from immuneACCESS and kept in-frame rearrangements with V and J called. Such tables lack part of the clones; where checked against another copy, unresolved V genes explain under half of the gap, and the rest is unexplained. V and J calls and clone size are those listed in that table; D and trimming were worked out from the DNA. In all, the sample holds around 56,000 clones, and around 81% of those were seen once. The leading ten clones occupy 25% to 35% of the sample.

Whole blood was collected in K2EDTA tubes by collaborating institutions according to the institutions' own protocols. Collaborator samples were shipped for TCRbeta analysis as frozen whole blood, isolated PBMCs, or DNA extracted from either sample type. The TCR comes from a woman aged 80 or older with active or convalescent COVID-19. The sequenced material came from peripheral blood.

The DNA sequence is given as TGTGCCAGCAGCCAATATTCAGTAGCGGGGAGCACAGATACGCAGTATTTT. This yields the protein CASSQYSVAGSTDTQYF. The chain couples TRBV3-1 (or the pseudogene TRBV3-2) to TRBJ2-3; 8 bases in the middle match TRBD2. Looking up the germline V gene (reference sequence) yields CDR1 LGHDT and CDR2 YNNKEL. The cysteine opens and the phenylalanine closes a CDR3 of 17 amino acids. Only the CDR3 region is kept as DNA, spanning 51 bases read in frame from base 1. After removal of 2 bases from V and 0 bases from J, the junction retains 7 bases not matched to a gene.